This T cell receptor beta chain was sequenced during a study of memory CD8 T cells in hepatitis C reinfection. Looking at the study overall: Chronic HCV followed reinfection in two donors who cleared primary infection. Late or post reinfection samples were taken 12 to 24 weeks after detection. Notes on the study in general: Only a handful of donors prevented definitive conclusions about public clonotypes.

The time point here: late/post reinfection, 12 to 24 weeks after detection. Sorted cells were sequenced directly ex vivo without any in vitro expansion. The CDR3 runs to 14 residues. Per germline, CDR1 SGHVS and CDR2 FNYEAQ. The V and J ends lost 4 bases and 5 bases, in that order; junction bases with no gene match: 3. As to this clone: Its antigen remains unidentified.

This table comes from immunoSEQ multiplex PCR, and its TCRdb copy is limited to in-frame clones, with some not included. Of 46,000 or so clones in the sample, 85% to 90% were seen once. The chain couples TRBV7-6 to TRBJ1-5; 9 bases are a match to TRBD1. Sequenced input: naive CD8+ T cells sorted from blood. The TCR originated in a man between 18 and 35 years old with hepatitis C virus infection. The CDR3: CASSSRTGDQPQHF. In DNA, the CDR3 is TGTGCCAGCAGCTCACGGACAGGGGATCAGCCCCAGCATTTT.